This T cell receptor (beta chain) was sequenced during a study of T cell repertoires in cytomegalovirus infection. Overall study context: Used in the study were CMV epitopes, some recently identified and HLA-C-restricted, others well-studied and HLA-B-restricted.

TCRdb re-derived calls from the reads in MiXCR, one entry per CDR3 protein. There are some 940,000 distinct CDR3 sequences in the sample; 25% to 40% occur only once, and 13% lies in the top ten. The CDR3 length is 15 residues. The germline V and J ends were trimmed by 8 bases and 3 bases, with 17 bases remaining between them. Germline V gene lookup returns CDR1 LNHNV and CDR2 YYDKDF (reference sequence). With regard to this clonotype: What it binds is not known.

This TCR derives from a human donor in good health (CMV status not recorded). Some clones in this sample may be carry-over from other donors' samples. The V call is TRBV15, the J call TRBJ2-1; no firm D call. Sequencing was performed on cultured CD8+ T cells from PBMCs, taken from culture after CMV antigen stimulation. The chain's CDR3 is CATCPPVLDYNEQFF. CDR3 nucleotide sequence: TGTGCCACCTGTCCCCCGGTTCTAGACTACAATGAGCAGTTCTTC.